This T cell receptor beta chain was profiled in a study of blood T cell repertoires in COVID-19. Whole-study context: Specimens from acute and convalescent COVID-19 originated in the United States, Italy and Spain. The cDNA or gDNA used as material had been derived from T cells, B-cell-depleted T cells, or PBMCs.

The V end lost 5 bases, the J end lost 7 bases, and 17 bases lay between the germline ends. Germline V gene sequence: CDR1 SNHLY, CDR2 FYNNEI. CDR3 size: 14 residues. Profiled with immunoSEQ multiplex PCR; TCRdb holds only in-frame clones, not every one. Of 40,000 to 55,000 clones listed, around 86% are singletons. The sequence derives from a man in his fifties with active COVID-19. The sequenced material came from peripheral blood. The J gene is TRBJ1-1, the V gene TRBV2; tentatively, D is TRBD1 (5 bases). The CDR3 region is CASSILGGGGEAFF. DNA of the CDR3: TGTGCCAGCAGTATCCTTGGGGGAGGCGGTGAAGCTTTCTTT.